This TCR beta chain was found in a study of T cell repertoires and Cas9 in healthy adults. Study summary: Characterization of SpCas9-reactive CD4 and CD8 T cells covered multi-effector potency, cytotoxicity and lineage.

Measured with immunoSEQ multiplex PCR; TCRdb has only the in-frame clones, and not every one. The sample holds tens of thousands of clones, 85% to 95% seen once. The germline gives CDR1 SNHLY, CDR2 FYNNEI. The CDR3 contains 13 residues. V lost 6 bases to trimming and J lost 9 bases, with 17 bases between them. Findings and caveats of the study: In vitro, SpCas9-reactive Tregs were reported to curb effector T cell proliferation and function.

Concerning this clone itself: Its target is not known.

The TCR comes from a human donor in good health. The chain has TRBV2 and TRBJ1-2; maybe TRBD1 (5 bases). The source material was CD4+ effector T cells (CD127+, CD25-, CD137-, CD154-) from PBMCs; culture status not recorded. The CDR3 DNA reads as TGTGCCAGCAGCCAGGGCCTCCAGGGTAGCTACACCTTC. It codes for CASSQGLQGSYTF.